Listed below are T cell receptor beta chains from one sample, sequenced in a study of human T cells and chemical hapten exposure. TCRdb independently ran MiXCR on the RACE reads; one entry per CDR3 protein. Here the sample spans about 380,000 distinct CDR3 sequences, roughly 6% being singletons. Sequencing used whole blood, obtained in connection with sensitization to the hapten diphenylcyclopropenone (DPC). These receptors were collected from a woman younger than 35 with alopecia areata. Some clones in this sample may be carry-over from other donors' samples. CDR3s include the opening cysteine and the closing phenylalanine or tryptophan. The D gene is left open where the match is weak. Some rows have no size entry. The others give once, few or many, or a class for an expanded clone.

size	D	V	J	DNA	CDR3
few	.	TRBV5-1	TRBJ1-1	TGCGCCAGCAGCTGGGAGGGGAAGAAAACTGAAGCTTTCTTT	CASSWEGKKTEAFF
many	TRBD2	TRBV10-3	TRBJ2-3	TGTGCCATCAGTGATGTCGCACGGGGGGGGCAAAATACGCAGTATTTT	CAISDVARGGQNTQYF
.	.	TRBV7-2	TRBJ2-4	TGTGCCAGCAGCTCGGGGGAACAACAGTACTTC	CASSSGEQQYF
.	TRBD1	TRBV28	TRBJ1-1	TGTGCCAGCACCGCGGGACAGGGCAGGACTGAAGCTTTCTTT	CASTAGQGRTEAFF
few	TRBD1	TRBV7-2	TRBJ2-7	TGTGCCAGCAGCCAACAGACGGGACAGGGTTTCGAGCAGTACTTC	CASSQQTGQGFEQYF
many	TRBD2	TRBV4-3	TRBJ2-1	TGCGCCAGCAGCCAAGATAGACTAGCGGAGCAGTTCTTC	CASSQDRLAEQFF
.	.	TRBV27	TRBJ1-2	TGTGCCAGCAGCTCACGGACAGAGGAATTAGCTAACTATGGCTACACCTTC	CASSSRTEELANYGYTF
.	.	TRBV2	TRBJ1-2	TGTGCCAGCAGCCCTCTAGGCGCGGGGGGGCTGGGCTACACCTTC	CASSPLGAGGLGYTF
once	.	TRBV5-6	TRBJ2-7	TGTGCCAGCAGCTTGGGCGGCTCCTACGAGCGGTACTTC	CASSLGGSYERYF
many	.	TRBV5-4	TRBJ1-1	TGTGCCAGCAGCCCAACAGCCGGGGGCATTGGGTACACTGAAGCTTTCTTT	CASSPTAGGIGYTEAFF
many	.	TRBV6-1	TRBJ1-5	TGTGCCACCGGCCGTTCCAATCAGCCCCAGCATTTT	CATGRSNQPQHF
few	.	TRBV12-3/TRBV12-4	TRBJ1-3	TGTGCCAGCAGTCCCGCGGGACGCCACTCCCATGGAAACACCATATATTTT	CASSPAGRHSHGNTIYF
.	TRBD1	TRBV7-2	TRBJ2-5	TGTGCCAGCAGCTTCGACAGGGGGCAAGAGACCCAGTACTTC	CASSFDRGQETQYF
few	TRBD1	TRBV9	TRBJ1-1	TGTGCCAGCAGCACCCGGACAGGGGGAGTCACTGAAGCTTTCTTT	CASSTRTGGVTEAFF
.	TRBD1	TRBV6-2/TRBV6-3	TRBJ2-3	TGTGCCAGCCTTTCCGGACAGGGAGAAGATACGCAGTATTTT	CASLSGQGEDTQYF
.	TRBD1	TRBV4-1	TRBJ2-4	TGCGCCAGCAGCCCAGAGAGGACAGGGAGCAAAAACATTCAGTACTTC	CASSPERTGSKNIQYF
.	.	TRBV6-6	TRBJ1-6	TGTGCCAGCAGCCTCAGACAGGCCTCCTATAATTCACCCCTCCACTTT	CASSLRQASYNSPLHF
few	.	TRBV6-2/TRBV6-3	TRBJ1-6	TGTGCCAGCAGTAGTGAGGGGAATAATTCACCCCTCCACTTT	CASSSEGNNSPLHF
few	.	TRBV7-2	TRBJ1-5	TGTGCCAGCAGCAAAGAGGGGCGCTGGGATCAGCCCCAGCATTTT	CASSKEGRWDQPQHF
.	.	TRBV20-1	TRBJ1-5	TGCAGTGCTAGCCCGTACGAGACAGGATTTGGTCAGCCCCAGCATTTT	CSASPYETGFGQPQHF
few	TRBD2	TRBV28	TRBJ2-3	TGTGCCAGCAGCCTGGGCGGACTAGCGGGGGTGACAGATACGCAGTATTTT	CASSLGGLAGVTDTQYF
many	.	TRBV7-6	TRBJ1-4	TGTGCCAGCGGGGAGAGGGGGGGATCAACTAATGAAAAACTGTTTTTT	CASGERGGSTNEKLFF
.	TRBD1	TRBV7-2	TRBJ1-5	TGTGCCAGCAGCTCGTTTCAGGGGGTGCACCTCAATCAGCCCCAGCATTTT	CASSSFQGVHLNQPQHF
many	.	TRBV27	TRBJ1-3	TGTGCCAGCAGTTTAAAGTTCTCTGGAAACACCATATATTTT	CASSLKFSGNTIYF
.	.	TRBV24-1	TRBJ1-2	TGTGCCACCAGTGCACCGGGACGCTATGGCTACACCTTC	CATSAPGRYGYTF
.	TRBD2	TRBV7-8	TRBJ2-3	TGTGCCAGCAGCTTAGTGCGGGGGACTAGCAAGGCGCAGTATTTT	CASSLVRGTSKAQYF
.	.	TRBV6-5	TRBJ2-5	TGTGCCAGCAGTTTACGAAGGGTCCAAGAGACCCAGTACTTC	CASSLRRVQETQYF